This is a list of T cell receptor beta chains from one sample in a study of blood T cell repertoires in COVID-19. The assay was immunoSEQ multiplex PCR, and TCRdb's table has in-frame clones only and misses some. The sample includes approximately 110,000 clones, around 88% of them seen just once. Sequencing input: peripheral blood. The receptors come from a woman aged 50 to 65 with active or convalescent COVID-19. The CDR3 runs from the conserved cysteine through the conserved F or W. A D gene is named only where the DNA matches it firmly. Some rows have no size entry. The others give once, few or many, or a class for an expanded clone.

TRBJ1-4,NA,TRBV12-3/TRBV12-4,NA,TGTGCCAGCAGTTTAGAGGAAGGGGGAAGCAGGATTTTT,CASSLEEGGSRIF
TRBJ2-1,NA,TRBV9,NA,TGTGCCAGCAGCGTAGGGAGGGGAGGAGAGAATGAGCAGTTCTTC,CASSVGRGGENEQFF
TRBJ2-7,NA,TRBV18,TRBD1,TGTGCCAGCTCACCAAACCGGGACAGGGAGTACTTC,CASSPNRDREYF
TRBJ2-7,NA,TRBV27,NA,TGTGCCAGCAGTTTAGTCGGGTCCTACGAGCAGTACTTC,CASSLVGSYEQYF
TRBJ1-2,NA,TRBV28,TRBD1,TGTGCCACCGGATATGGAGGGGGCGACTATGGCTACACCTTC,CATGYGGGDYGYTF
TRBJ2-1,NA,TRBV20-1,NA,TGCAGTGCTAGTGTTTCAACGATCGGGAATGAGCAGTTCTTC,CSASVSTIGNEQFF
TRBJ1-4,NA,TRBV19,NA,TGTGCCAGTAGTCCAGGGATCATCCTACTCGCAACTAATGAAAAACTGTTTTTT,CASSPGIILLATNEKLFF
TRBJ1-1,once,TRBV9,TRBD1,TGTGCCAGCAGGGGGGCAGGGGGAATAGAAACTGAAGCTTTCTTT,CASRGAGGIETEAFF
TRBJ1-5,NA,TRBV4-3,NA,TGCGCCAGCAGCCAAGATCCTCGGGTCAATCAGCCCCAGCATTTT,CASSQDPRVNQPQHF
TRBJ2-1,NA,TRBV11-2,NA,TGTGCCAGCAGCTTAGATCGAGGCCTGGCCAATGAGCAGTTCTTC,CASSLDRGLANEQFF
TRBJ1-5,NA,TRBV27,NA,TGTGCCAGCAGTTTATTACACAGCAATCAGCCCCAGCATTTT,CASSLLHSNQPQHF
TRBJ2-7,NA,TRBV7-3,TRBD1,TGTGCCAGCAGCCCCGAGGGAACAGGGGACCTACGGTACTTC,CASSPEGTGDLRYF
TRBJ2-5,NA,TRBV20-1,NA,TGCAGTGCTAGTAGTTCGGGGGTCGGGGGAGAGACCCAGTACTTC,CSASSSGVGGETQYF
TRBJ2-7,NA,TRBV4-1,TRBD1,TGCGCCAGCAGCCTGCGGACAGGGGACCACGAGCAGTACTTC,CASSLRTGDHEQYF
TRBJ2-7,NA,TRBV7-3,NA,TGTGCCAGCAGCTTAAGTCCCGGACAATTCCACGAGCAGTACTTC,CASSLSPGQFHEQYF
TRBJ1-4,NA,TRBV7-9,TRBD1,TGTGCCAGCAGCGACTTGGGACAGCCGTGGGGGGAAAAACTGTTTTTT,CASSDLGQPWGEKLFF
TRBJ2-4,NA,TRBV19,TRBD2,TGTGCCAGTAGTCTCGGAGCGGGAGTAAAAAACATTCAGTACTTC,CASSLGAGVKNIQYF
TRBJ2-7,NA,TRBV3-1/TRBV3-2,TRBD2,TGTGCCAGCAGCCAGTTGTCTAGCGGGAGACAGCAGTACTTC,CASSQLSSGRQQYF
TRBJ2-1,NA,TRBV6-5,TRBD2,TGTGCCACCCGACTAGCGGGAAACTCCTACAATGAGCAGTTCTTC,CATRLAGNSYNEQFF
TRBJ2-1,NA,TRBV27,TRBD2,TGTGCCAGCAGTTCACAAGCGGGGACGAATGAGCAGTTCTTC,CASSSQAGTNEQFF
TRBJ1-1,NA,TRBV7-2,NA,TGTGCCAGCAGCTTAGACAGGGTTTCGGGTACTGAAGCTTTCTTT,CASSLDRVSGTEAFF
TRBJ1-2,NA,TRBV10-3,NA,TGTGCCATCAGTGGAGGGAGGGCAGGGTCGGACTATGGCTACACCTTC,CAISGGRAGSDYGYTF
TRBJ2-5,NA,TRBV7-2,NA,TGTGCCAGCAGCTGGACCGGGACACAAGAGACCCAGTACTTC,CASSWTGTQETQYF
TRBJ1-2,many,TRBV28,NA,TGTGCCAGCAATCAATTGAGGTTTGCACGCTACTATGGCTACACCTTC,CASNQLRFARYYGYTF
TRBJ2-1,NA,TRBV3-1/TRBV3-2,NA,TGTGCCAGCAGCCAAGTACTAGTATACAATGAGCAGTTCTTC,CASSQVLVYNEQFF
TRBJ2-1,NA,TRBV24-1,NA,TGTGCCACCAGTGAGCCCGCAGGTGAGCAGTTCTTC,CATSEPAGEQFF
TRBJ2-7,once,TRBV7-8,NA,TGTGCCAGCAGCCCAAAGGTGGGCTCTGCGATCTACGAGCAGTACTTC,CASSPKVGSAIYEQYF
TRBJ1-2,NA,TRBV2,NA,TGTGCCAGCAAGCACCCGGGGGACGGGGTATCGTATGGCTACACCTTC,CASKHPGDGVSYGYTF
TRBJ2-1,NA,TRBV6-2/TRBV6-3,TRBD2,TGTGCCAGCAGTGGTGGGACTAGCAGAATTAATGAGCAGTTCTTC,CASSGGTSRINEQFF
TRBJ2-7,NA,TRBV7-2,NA,TGTGCCAGCAGCCCCCCCGGGGAGAGGGAGGACGAGCAGTACTTC,CASSPPGEREDEQYF
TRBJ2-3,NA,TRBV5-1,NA,TGCGCCAGCAGCTTGGCCGGGGGGCATAGTACAGATACGCAGTATTTT,CASSLAGGHSTDTQYF
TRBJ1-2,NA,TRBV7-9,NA,TGTGCCAGCAGCCAAGCCCCGGACCAGGGCGGCTACACCTTC,CASSQAPDQGGYTF
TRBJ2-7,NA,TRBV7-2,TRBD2,TGTGCCAGCAGCAGGGGGGTGGCACTAGCGGGAGACGAGCAGTACTTC,CASSRGVALAGDEQYF
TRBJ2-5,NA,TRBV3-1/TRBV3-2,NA,TGTGCCAGCAGCCATGAATTCAACCGGGAGACCCAGTACTTC,CASSHEFNRETQYF
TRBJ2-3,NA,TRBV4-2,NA,TGTGCCAGCAGCCAAGGAGCAAGCGGAGGCAGTCGACGAACAGATACGCAGTATTTT,CASSQGASGGSRRTDTQYF
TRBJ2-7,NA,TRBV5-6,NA,TGTGCCAGCAGCTTGGGGACTGCCCCCTACGAGCAGTACTTC,CASSLGTAPYEQYF
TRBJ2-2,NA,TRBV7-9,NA,TGTGCCAGCAAACCCGGTAGGGGGGGCGTCTACACCGGGGAGCTGTTTTTT,CASKPGRGGVYTGELFF
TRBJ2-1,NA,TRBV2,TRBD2,TGTGCCAGCAGTGATCGTCGTCTAGCGGGAGATGAGCAGTTCTTC,CASSDRRLAGDEQFF
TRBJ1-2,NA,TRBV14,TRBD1,TGTGCCAGCAGCTCTAGGACAGGAGCGTTGTATGGCTACACCTTC,CASSSRTGALYGYTF
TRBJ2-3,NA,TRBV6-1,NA,TGTGCCAGCAGTGAATGGACCGACTCTAGGGGAGATACGCAGTATTTT,CASSEWTDSRGDTQYF
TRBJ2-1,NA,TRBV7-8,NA,TGTGCCAGCAGCTTAACTAGTCCGCCCAATGAGCAGTTCTTC,CASSLTSPPNEQFF
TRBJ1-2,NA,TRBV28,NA,TGTGCCAGCAGCTTACCCCTCGGGTCGGGGAGCTATGGCTACACCTTC,CASSLPLGSGSYGYTF